This entry lists 13 T cell receptor beta chains sequenced from one sample in a study of cytomegalovirus exposure and HLA in healthy donors. Clones were sequenced by immunoSEQ multiplex PCR, and TCRdb holds only the in-frame ones, with some missing. In the table there are 200,000 or so clones, approximately 80% of which are singletons. Material: PBMCs. Receptors were obtained from a woman in her 30s in good health and CMV-seropositive.

The rearrangement uses TRBV4-2 and TRBJ2-7, with a tentative D call TRBD1 (6 bases). CDR3 length: 15 residues. The V end lost 5 bases, the J end lost 2 bases, and 16 bases lay between the germline ends. Germline V gene lookup returns CDR1 LGHNA and CDR2 YNFKEQ. CDR3 DNA sequence: TGTGCCAGCAGCATAAGACAGGACACCCCCTACGAGCAGTACTTC. Amino acid sequence: CASSIRQDTPYEQYF.

The gene calls are TRBV28 and TRBJ2-1; D possibly corresponds to TRBD2 (6 bases). V dropped 2 bases and J dropped 5 bases, with 13 bases sitting between them. CDR3 size: 15 residues. CDR1 MDHEN and CDR2 SYDVKM come from the germline V gene. This CDR3 is CASSLGGGINNEQFF. The CDR3 bases are TGTGCCAGCAGTTTAGGTGGAGGGATAAACAATGAGCAGTTCTTC.

The rearrangement joins TRBV6-6 to TRBJ1-4; the match to TRBD1 covers 7 bases. V shed 2 bases, J shed 8 bases, and the junction held 8 bases outside the gene matches. The CDR3 loop spans 15 amino acids. CDR1 and CDR2 from the germline V gene are MNHNY and SVGAGI (reference sequence). The CDR3 DNA is TGTGCCAGCAGTTACGGGCACAGGGGATGGGAAAAACTGTTTTTT. Translation: CASSYGHRGWEKLFF.

V usage is TRBV19 and J usage is TRBJ1-4; 10 bases map to TRBD1. The CDR3 has 17 residues. V was pared by 3 bases and J by 3 bases, with 7 bases of the junction left unmatched. In germline, CDR1 is LNHDA, CDR2 SQIVND (reference sequence). This chain's CDR3 is CASSMAGTGVSNEKLFF. CDR3 DNA: TGTGCCAGTAGTATGGCCGGGACAGGGGTCTCTAATGAAAAACTGTTTTTT.

The chain links TRBV2 to TRBJ2-1, with 11 bases fitting TRBD2. The CDR3 spans 15 residues. Germline trimming cut 9 bases from V and 4 bases from J; bases unmatched to any gene: 8. The germline gives CDR1 SNHLY, CDR2 FYNNEI. The CDR3 loop reads CARGTSGSFYNEQFF. In nucleotides, the CDR3 is TGTGCCAGAGGCACTAGCGGGAGTTTTTACAATGAGCAGTTCTTC.

The gene calls are TRBV30 and TRBJ2-6; TRBD2 might be the D (5 bases). Trimming took off 0 bases at V and 3 bases at J, with 18 bases between the two ends. Germline CDR1 and CDR2: GTSNPN and SVGIG (reference sequence). The CDR3 is made up of 18 amino acids. The CDR3 bases are TGTGCCTGGAGTGTAGCCAGGTCGGGGAGCAGTGGGGCCAACGTCCTGACTTTC. It codes for CAWSVARSGSSGANVLTF.

CDR3 residues: CASRLAIPTLPYEQYF. The DNA for the CDR3 is TGTGCCAGCAGACTCGCGATCCCCACCTTACCCTACGAGCAGTACTTC. The chain employs TRBV28 and TRBJ2-7, with unresolved D. Germline-derived CDR1 and CDR2 are MDHEN and SYDVKM. The V gene lost 6 bases and the J gene lost 2 bases, with 20 bases spanning the gap. The CDR3 consists of 16 residues. Using reference TRBV28 and TRBJ2-7 for the parts outside the CDR3, the full variable domain is DVKVTQSSRYLVKRTGEKVFLECVQDMDHENMFWYRQDPGLGLRLIYFSYDVKMKEKGDIPEGYSVSREKKERFSLILESASTNQTSMYLCASRLAIPTLPYEQYFGPGTRLTVT.

The chain carries TRBV30 and TRBJ2-7; possible D gene TRBD2, 6 bases. CDR3 length: 14 residues. Between the trimmed V and J ends, which lost 7 bases and 4 bases, there was a span of 20 bases. CDR1 and CDR2 (germline): GTSNPN, SVGIG (reference sequence). CDR3 loop: CASRGGRLQYEQYF. In DNA form, the CDR3 reads TGTGCCTCGAGAGGAGGGAGGTTGCAGTACGAGCAGTACTTC.

This clone was seen once. This sequence joins TRBV28 and TRBJ2-5; TRBD2 agrees at 12 bases. V dropped 2 bases and J dropped 4; count of bases not matched to a gene: 11. The germline gives CDR1 MDHEN, CDR2 SYDVKM. The CDR3 extends over 18 amino acids. The CDR3 DNA is TGTGCCAGCAGTTTACTAGCGGGAGGGCTCCTTCAGCTAGAGACCCAGTACTTC. This codes for CASSLLAGGLLQLETQYF. The complete variable domain, with remaining parts taken from reference TRBV28 and TRBJ2-5, reads DVKVTQSSRYLVKRTGEKVFLECVQDMDHENMFWYRQDPGLGLRLIYFSYDVKMKEKGDIPEGYSVSREKKERFSLILESASTNQTSMYLCASSLLAGGLLQLETQYFGPGTRLLVL.

The chain is built from TRBV19 and TRBJ2-6, with 7 bases matching TRBD1. Germline V CDR1 and CDR2: LNHDA, SQIVND (reference sequence). After removal of 6 bases from V and 2 bases from J, the junction contained 10 bases not matched to a gene. The CDR3 is made up of 17 amino acids. CDR3 amino acids: CASSTKPDRAGANVLTF. CDR3 nucleotides: TGTGCCAGTAGCACCAAACCCGACAGGGCTGGGGCCAACGTCCTGACTTTC.

CDR3 in amino acids: CASSPNTGIFTEAFF. The CDR3 coding sequence is TGTGCCAGCAGCCCGAATACAGGGATCTTCACTGAAGCTTTCTTT. The V gene is TRBV7-6, the J gene TRBJ1-1, with D perhaps TRBD1 (6 bases). V was shortened by 5 bases and J by 4 bases, with 17 bases between the two germline ends. Germline CDR1 is SGHVS and CDR2 is FNYEAQ. The CDR3 spans 15 residues.

The chain uses TRBV2 and TRBJ2-1; 7 positions match TRBD2. Germline V gives CDR1 SNHLY, CDR2 FYNNEI. The CDR3 consists of 15 residues. The J segment lost 0 bases and the V segment lost 6 bases, leaving 5 bases of the junction unmatched. In DNA form, the CDR3 reads TGTGCCAGCAGGGGGGGGACTGCCTCCTACAATGAGCAGTTCTTC. It translates to CASRGGTASYNEQFF.

This chain links TRBV6-1 with TRBJ1-5; TRBD1 aligns across 7 bases. This CDR3 is 14 amino acids long. The junction had 10 bases not matched to a gene; V was cut back by 7 bases and J by 7 bases. In germline, CDR1 is MNHNS, CDR2 SASEGT. In nucleotides, the CDR3 is TGTGCCAGCACCGCAGGGGGGTCGGAACAGCCCCAGCATTTT. Its protein product is CASTAGGSEQPQHF.